This T cell receptor beta chain was captured by sequencing in a study of CD8 T cells in Susac syndrome. Broader study findings: The authors acknowledged that the study's TCR sequencing and HLA analysis involved relatively few individuals.

The RNA input was roughly 0.45 to 1 ug, and it was reverse transcribed with random hexamers. TCRdb fed the immunoSEQ multiplex PCR reads into MiXCR, producing one record per CDR3 protein. The sample lists some 96,000 distinct CDR3 sequences, approximately 95% occurring once. The CDR3 runs 11 residues. Germline V CDR1 and CDR2: SQVTM, ANQGSEA. The ends were cut back, 7 bases at V and 2 bases at J, with 9 bases in the middle. Regarding this clonotype: The target antigen is unknown.

This chain connects TRBV29-1 to TRBJ2-7; D call uncertain. The source of this sequence is a human donor with Susac syndrome. Material: CD8+ T cells from PBMCs. In nucleotides, the CDR3 is TGCAGCGCCCGTGGGGCCTACGAGCAGTACTTC. This translates into CSARGAYEQYF.